Reported below is one TCR beta chain. The antigen remains unidentified. V lost 3 bases to trimming and J lost 10 bases, with 7 bases between them. This CDR3 is built from 11 residues. Germline CDR1 is LNHDA and CDR2 is SQIVND (reference sequence). The sample originates from a study of memory CD8 T cells in hepatitis C reinfection. Study context: Peak reinfection samples were taken 3 to 8 weeks after detection.

Whole-study findings and limits: Only 4 or 5 donors prevented definitive conclusions about public clonotypes.

Sequencing was performed with immunoSEQ multiplex PCR; in TCRdb, only in-frame clones are kept and a portion is missing. The sample records 35,000 to 50,000 clones, roughly 90% being singletons. Indicated time point: peak reinfection, 3 to 8 weeks after reinfection detection. No in vitro expansion preceded TCR sequencing of the sorted cells. People who inject drugs from Montreal's HEPCO study were the donors. Two donors provided sorted CD3+ CD8+ CD45RO- naive CD8 T cells at all three reinfection time points. This chain joins TRBV19 and TRBJ2-1; no reliable D call. This sequence originates from a man aged 18-30 years with hepatitis C virus infection. The sample comprised naive CD8+ T cells sorted from blood. CDR3 nucleotides: TGTGCCAGTAGTATGGCAGCGGAGCAGTTCTTC. Amino acids: CASSMAAEQFF.